The TCR beta chain under discussion was sequenced for a study of T cells expressing NK-cell markers. Study in general: It was sorted CD3+CD56+NKG2C+, CD3+CD56+NKG2C- and CD3+CD56-NKG2C+ T cells that supplied the TCR beta repertoires. Study-wide results and limits: The contribution of dominant NKG2C+ clonotypes to CD8+ T cells in six donors was 1.0-7.0%. Where several donors were concerned, these clonotypes also led the CD3+CD56-NKG2C+ fraction.

About this clonotype itself: Its matching antigen is unknown.

TCRdb derives one entry per CDR3 protein from the 5' RACE reads, leaving out DNA. The sample data list around 380,000 distinct CDR3 sequences. CDR1 is ENHRY, CDR2 SYGVKD, per germline. The CDR3 runs 15 residues. The chain carries TRBV10-3 and TRBJ2-7; as DNA is missing, the TRBD2 call by TCRdb cannot be tested. The sample consisted of blood T cells: a sorted CD56 or NKG2C T cell subset, CD4+ or CD8+ T cells, or bulk PBMC T cells (not recorded which). The TCR originated in a woman aged 45-60 years in good health. CDR3 sequence: CAISESSGPTYEQYF.